These T cell receptor beta chains were read from a single sample in a study of blood T cells in healthy people across ages. Each CDR3 protein is one row after TCRdb ran MiXCR on the 5' RACE reads. The profile shows some 790,000 distinct CDR3 sequences, about 28% of them singletons. The source material was blood. These receptors all come from a woman older than 75 in good health. CDR3s include the opening cysteine and the closing phenylalanine or tryptophan. A D gene is named only where the DNA matches it firmly. Rows give clone size only sometimes, using once, few, many, or a class for an expanded clone.

V gene: TRBV12-3/TRBV12-4; J gene: TRBJ1-3; D gene: .; clone size: few; CDR3 DNA: TGTGCCAGCAGTTCCCGGTGGTCTGGAAACACCATATATTTT; CDR3 protein: CASSSRWSGNTIYF
V gene: TRBV7-2; J gene: TRBJ2-7; D gene: TRBD1; clone size: many; CDR3 DNA: TGTGCCAGCAGTCGCCGGGACAGGGCCCACGAGCAGTACTTC; CDR3 protein: CASSRRDRAHEQYF
V gene: TRBV6-5; J gene: TRBJ2-2; D gene: TRBD1; clone size: .; CDR3 DNA: TGTGCCAGCAGCAAGGACAGGGCTTTCACCGGGGAGCTGTTTTTT; CDR3 protein: CASSKDRAFTGELFF
V gene: TRBV3-1; J gene: TRBJ1-6; D gene: TRBD1; clone size: .; CDR3 DNA: TGTGCCAGCAGCCAAGGGGCCGGGACAGGGAATTCACCCCTCCACTTT; CDR3 protein: CASSQGAGTGNSPLHF
V gene: TRBV6-2/TRBV6-3; J gene: TRBJ2-5; D gene: .; clone size: many; CDR3 DNA: TGTGCCAGCAGTTACTCCAGGCTAGTGGAGACCCAGTACTTC; CDR3 protein: CASSYSRLVETQYF
V gene: TRBV7-2; J gene: TRBJ2-5; D gene: .; clone size: .; CDR3 DNA: TGTGCCAGCAGGCACACGGACCTCAACAATGAGCAGTACTTC; CDR3 protein: CASRHTDLNNEQYF
V gene: TRBV28; J gene: TRBJ1-2; D gene: TRBD1; clone size: .; CDR3 DNA: TGTGCCAGCAGCTGGACAGGGGGCGATTCTAACTATGGCTACACCTTC; CDR3 protein: CASSWTGGDSNYGYTF
V gene: TRBV15; J gene: TRBJ2-1; D gene: .; clone size: few; CDR3 DNA: TGTGCCACCGACTCGGTGGGCAGGGGCCATATTCTTAGCTCCTACAATGAGCAGTTCTTC; CDR3 protein: CATDSVGRGHILSSYNEQFF
V gene: TRBV5-1; J gene: TRBJ1-1; D gene: TRBD1; clone size: few; CDR3 DNA: TGCGCCAGCAGCTTGACACAGGGGAGGAACACTGAAGCTTTCTTT; CDR3 protein: CASSLTQGRNTEAFF
V gene: TRBV11-2; J gene: TRBJ2-5; D gene: TRBD1; clone size: .; CDR3 DNA: TGTGCCAGCAGCCCCCAGGGGGCAGATCGAGAGACCCAGTACTTC; CDR3 protein: CASSPQGADRETQYF
V gene: TRBV15; J gene: TRBJ2-1; D gene: TRBD1; clone size: many; CDR3 DNA: TGTGCCACCAGCAGAGAAGGGGACAGGGGGCCGGTTAATGAGCAGTTCTTC; CDR3 protein: CATSREGDRGPVNEQFF
V gene: TRBV12-3/TRBV12-4; J gene: TRBJ2-2; D gene: TRBD2; clone size: many; CDR3 DNA: TGTGCCAGCAGAGGGAGCGGGGGGAACACCGGGGAGCTGTTTTTT; CDR3 protein: CASRGSGGNTGELFF
V gene: TRBV12-3/TRBV12-4; J gene: TRBJ1-5; D gene: .; clone size: many; CDR3 DNA: TGTGCCAGCAGTTCTGAGGAGACTCCCCAGCATTTT; CDR3 protein: CASSSEETPQHF
V gene: TRBV7-2; J gene: TRBJ1-5; D gene: TRBD1; clone size: few; CDR3 DNA: TGTGCCAGCAGCTTAGAGGCAGGGGGCATTCAGCCCCAGCATTTT; CDR3 protein: CASSLEAGGIQPQHF
V gene: TRBV7-9; J gene: TRBJ2-1; D gene: .; clone size: many; CDR3 DNA: TGTGCCAGCACCCCGAGGCAGGGACCCGGGAGGCGGGGGCAAGTCAATGAGCAGTTCTTC; CDR3 protein: CASTPRQGPGRRGQVNEQFF
V gene: TRBV7-2; J gene: TRBJ2-7; D gene: .; clone size: few; CDR3 DNA: TGTGCCAGCAGCCGGGGGGCGGTTGGCTCCTACGAGCAGTACTTC; CDR3 protein: CASSRGAVGSYEQYF
V gene: TRBV9; J gene: TRBJ2-7; D gene: TRBD1; clone size: many; CDR3 DNA: TGTGCCAGCAGCCGTCAGGGACAGGGGGCCTCCGAGCAGTACTTC; CDR3 protein: CASSRQGQGASEQYF
V gene: TRBV29-1; J gene: TRBJ2-5; D gene: .; clone size: .; CDR3 DNA: TGCAGCGTGCAACGGGACCCCAGAGTCGAGACCCAGTACTTC; CDR3 protein: CSVQRDPRVETQYF
V gene: TRBV10-2; J gene: TRBJ1-6; D gene: .; clone size: many; CDR3 DNA: TGCGCCAGCAGGCGGGGGGATAATTCACCCCTCCACTTT; CDR3 protein: CASRRGDNSPLHF
V gene: TRBV5-6; J gene: TRBJ2-5; D gene: TRBD2; clone size: many; CDR3 DNA: TGTGCCAGCAGCTTGGGCCTAGCGGCTACCGGGGAGACCCAGTACTTC; CDR3 protein: CASSLGLAATGETQYF
V gene: TRBV9; J gene: TRBJ1-5; D gene: TRBD1; clone size: few; CDR3 DNA: TGTGCCAGCAGCACCGGGACAGGGCTGGCTCAGCCCCAGCATTTT; CDR3 protein: CASSTGTGLAQPQHF
V gene: TRBV5-1; J gene: TRBJ2-7; D gene: TRBD1; clone size: .; CDR3 DNA: TGCGCCAGCAGCCCGACAGGGGGCAACTCCTACGAGCAGTACTTC; CDR3 protein: CASSPTGGNSYEQYF
V gene: TRBV2; J gene: TRBJ1-4; D gene: .; clone size: .; CDR3 DNA: TGTGCCAGCAGCAGGAACAGGGCAGCTAATGAAAAACTGTTTTTT; CDR3 protein: CASSRNRAANEKLFF
V gene: TRBV25-1; J gene: TRBJ2-3; D gene: TRBD2; clone size: many; CDR3 DNA: TGTGCCAGCAGTGAATCCGGGGGGGGAGACACAGATACGCAGTATTTT; CDR3 protein: CASSESGGGDTDTQYF
V gene: TRBV6-5; J gene: TRBJ2-7; D gene: TRBD1; clone size: .; CDR3 DNA: TGTGCCAGCAGTTCTGGGACAGCCTGCGAGCAGTACTTC; CDR3 protein: CASSSGTACEQYF
V gene: TRBV7-2; J gene: TRBJ1-2; D gene: .; clone size: .; CDR3 DNA: TGTGCCAGCAGCCCAGGGTCGCTTCTGGGCTACACCTTC; CDR3 protein: CASSPGSLLGYTF